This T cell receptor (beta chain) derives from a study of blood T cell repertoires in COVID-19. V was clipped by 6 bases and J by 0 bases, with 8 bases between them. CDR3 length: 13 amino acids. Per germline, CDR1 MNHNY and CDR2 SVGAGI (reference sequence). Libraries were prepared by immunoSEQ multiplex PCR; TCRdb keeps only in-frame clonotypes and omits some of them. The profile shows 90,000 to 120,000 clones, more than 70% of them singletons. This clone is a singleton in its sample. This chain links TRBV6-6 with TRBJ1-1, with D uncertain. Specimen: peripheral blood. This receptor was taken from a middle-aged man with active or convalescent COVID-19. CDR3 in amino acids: CASSHPMNTEAFF. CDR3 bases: TGTGCCAGCAGCCATCCAATGAACACTGAAGCTTTCTTT.